Presented here are 9 T cell receptor beta chains from one specimen sequenced in a study of blood T cells in healthy people across ages. A J-beta primer mix and a sample-barcoded 5' primer were used in a second PCR of roughly 7 to 12 cycles. MiXCR, run by TCRdb on the 5' RACE reads, gives a single entry per CDR3 protein. This table has some 1,800,000 distinct CDR3 sequences, more than 35% appearing once. Sequenced input: blood. All receptors come from a human donor in good health.

The gene calls are TRBV20-1 and TRBJ1-2, with unresolved D. V lost 8 bases and J 6 bases, leaving 22 bases between the germline ends. The germline gives CDR1 DFQATT, CDR2 SNEGSKA (reference sequence). This CDR3 comprises 14 residues. CDR3 loop: CSSPPSQGKDGYTF. CDR3 nucleotide sequence: TGCAGTTCACCGCCGAGCCAAGGGAAGGATGGCTACACCTTC.

The chain is built from TRBV11-2 and TRBJ1-1; 7 positions match TRBD1. V lost 6 bases to trimming and J lost 3 bases; unmatched junction nucleotides: 7. The CDR3 length is 14 residues. CDR1 is SGHAT, CDR2 FQNNGV, per germline. The CDR3 bases are TGTGCCAGCAGACAACCGGGACAGTACACTGAAGCTTTCTTT. This sequence encodes CASRQPGQYTEAFF.

This clonotype was seen a few times. V gene TRBV20-1 combines with J gene TRBJ2-1; D ambiguous. Germline V lookup: CDR1 DFQATT, CDR2 SNEGSKA (reference sequence). CDR3 length equals 15 residues. Trimming took off 5 bases at V and 2 bases at J, with 16 bases between the two ends. As DNA, the CDR3 is TGCAGTGCTTTCCACCCGGGCGTCACCTACAATGAGCAGTTCTTC. It specifies CSAFHPGVTYNEQFF.

V is TRBV7-2 and J is TRBJ2-3; 8 nucleotides line up with TRBD2. The germline V gene encodes CDR1 SGHTA and CDR2 FQGNSA. The V segment lost 1 base and the J segment 4 bases; nucleotides outside the gene matches: 7. There are 16 residues in the CDR3. CDR3 in DNA: TGTGCCAGCAGCTTAGGGGTAGCGGGGAGCGCAGATACGCAGTATTTT. Translation gives CASSLGVAGSADTQYF.

This clonotype was seen only a few times. The chain recombines TRBV28 with TRBJ2-7; 7 bases fit TRBD1. Looked up from germline, CDR1 is MDHEN and CDR2 is SYDVKM. V trimming: 5 bases; J trimming: 0 bases; junction bases outside the gene matches: 7. The CDR3 extends over 15 amino acids. The CDR3 bases are TGTGCCAGCAGTAGCCATCAGGGGGTCTCCTACGAGCAGTACTTC. It is translated as CASSSHQGVSYEQYF.

J is TRBJ1-2 and V is TRBV3-1, with D possibly TRBD1 on 5 matching bases. V was pared by 2 bases and J by 8 bases, with 15 bases between. The germline V gene encodes CDR1 LGHDT and CDR2 YNNKEL (reference sequence). The CDR3 has 14 amino acids. In DNA form, the CDR3 reads TGTGCCAGCAGCCAATATATCCAGGGTCAAGGCTACACCTTC. Amino acids: CASSQYIQGQGYTF. Together with reference TRBV3-1 and TRBJ1-2, the CDR3 gives the full variable domain: DTAVSQTPKYLVTQMGNDKSIKCEQNLGHDTMYWYKQDSKKFLKIMFSYNNKELIINETVPNRFSPKSPDKAHLNLHINSLELGDSAVYFCASSQYIQGQGYTFGSGTRLTVV.

In this sample, this clonotype turned up a few times. The V and J genes are TRBV5-5 and TRBJ1-2; D gene uncertain. The V end lost 2 bases, the J end lost 6 bases, and 17 bases lay between the germline ends. The CDR3 has 15 amino acids. CDR1 and CDR2 from the germline V gene are SGHKS and YYEKEE (reference sequence). The CDR3 reads CASSFPGSVNNGYTF. CDR3 coding DNA: TGTGCCAGCAGCTTTCCCGGGTCGGTGAACAATGGCTACACCTTC. Combining the CDR3 with reference TRBV5-5 and TRBJ1-2 gives the whole variable domain DAGVTQSPTHLIKTRGQQVTLRCSPISGHKSVSWYQQVLGQGPQFIFQYYEKEERGRGNFPDRFSARQFPNYSSELNVNALLLGDSALYLCASSFPGSVNNGYTFGSGTRLTVV.

This clonotype was seen only a few times. The rearrangement joins TRBV20-1 to TRBJ2-1; 9 nucleotides line up with TRBD1. CDR3 size: 15 residues. Germline CDR1 is DFQATT and CDR2 is SNEGSKA (reference sequence). J lost 2 bases, V lost 5 bases, and 7 bases had no gene match. CDR3 nucleotide sequence: TGCAGTGCTCAGTACAGGGGGCCTCCCTACAATGAGCAGTTCTTC. Protein product: CSAQYRGPPYNEQFF.

Comment on this clonotype: Germline is not matched at one junction end, which may reflect a read error. The chain's CDR3 is CASSLISGGLEAFF. The CDR3 DNA sequence: TGTGCCAGTAGTTTGATCTCCGGGGGGCTCGAAGCTTTCTTT. This chain links TRBV27 with TRBJ1-1; D perhaps matches TRBD1 (6 bases). The CDR3 runs to 14 residues. The germline CDR1 and CDR2 sequences are MNHEY and SMNVEV (reference sequence).